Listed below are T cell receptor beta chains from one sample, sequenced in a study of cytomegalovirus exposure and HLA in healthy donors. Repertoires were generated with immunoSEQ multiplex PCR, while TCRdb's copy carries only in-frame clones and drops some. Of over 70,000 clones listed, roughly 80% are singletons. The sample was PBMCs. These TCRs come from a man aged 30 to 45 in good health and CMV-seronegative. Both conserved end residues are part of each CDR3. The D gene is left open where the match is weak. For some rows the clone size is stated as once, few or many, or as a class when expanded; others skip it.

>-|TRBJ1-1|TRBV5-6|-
CASSLSYTEAFF
TGTGCCAGCAGCTTAAGCTACACTGAAGCTTTCTTT
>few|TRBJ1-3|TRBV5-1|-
CASSLQGSSGNTIYF
TGCGCCAGCAGCTTACAGGGTAGCTCTGGAAACACCATATATTTT
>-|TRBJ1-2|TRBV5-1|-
CASSLEWPGVNYGYTF
TGCGCCAGCAGCTTGGAGTGGCCAGGGGTTAACTATGGCTACACCTTC
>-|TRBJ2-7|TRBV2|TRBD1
CASRWTGVSEQYF
TGTGCCAGCAGATGGACAGGGGTGTCCGAGCAGTACTTC
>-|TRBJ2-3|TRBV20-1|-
CSAPGLPSLYF
TGCAGTGCCCCGGGACTGCCTAGCCTGTATTTT
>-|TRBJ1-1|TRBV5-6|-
CASSLNPGLNTEAFF
TGTGCCAGCAGCTTGAATCCAGGGCTTAACACTGAAGCTTTCTTT
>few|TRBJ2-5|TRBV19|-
CASSIIAGSQETQYF
TGTGCCAGTAGTATAATTGCTGGCAGCCAAGAGACCCAGTACTTC
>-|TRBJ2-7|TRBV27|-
CASSFHRGARYEQYF
TGTGCCAGCAGTTTTCACCGGGGGGCGCGGTACGAGCAGTACTTC
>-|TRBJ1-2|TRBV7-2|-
CASSRGGVANYGYTF
TGTGCCAGCAGCCGCGGCGGGGTAGCTAACTATGGCTACACCTTC
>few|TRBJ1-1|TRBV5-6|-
CASSLAGKAFF
TGTGCCAGCAGCTTGGCCGGGAAGGCTTTCTTT
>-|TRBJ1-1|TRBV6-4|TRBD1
CATRTGPFMNTEAFF
TGTGCCACCAGGACAGGGCCCTTCATGAACACTGAAGCTTTCTTT
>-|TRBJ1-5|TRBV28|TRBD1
CASSLGSIRGQPYSNQPQHF
TGTGCCAGCAGTTTAGGCTCGATTAGGGGACAGCCTTATAGCAATCAGCCCCAGCATTTT
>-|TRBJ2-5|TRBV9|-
CASSVGSSTGEEQYF
TGTGCCAGCAGCGTAGGAAGTAGTACCGGTGAGGAGCAGTACTTC
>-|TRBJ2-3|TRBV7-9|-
CASSLVSGLGRVDPDTQYF
TGTGCCAGCAGCTTAGTTTCCGGTCTGGGCAGGGTAGATCCAGATACGCAGTATTTT
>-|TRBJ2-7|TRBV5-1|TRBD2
CASSFRTSGGQRPYEQYF
TGCGCCAGCAGCTTCCGGACTAGCGGGGGGCAACGACCCTACGAGCAGTACTTC
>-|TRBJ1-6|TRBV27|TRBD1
CASSLSTGAGSPLHF
TGTGCCAGCAGTCTCTCGACAGGGGCGGGTTCACCCCTCCACTTT
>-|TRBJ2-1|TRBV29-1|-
CSVDLQSYNEQFF
TGCAGCGTTGACCTCCAGTCCTACAATGAGCAGTTCTTC
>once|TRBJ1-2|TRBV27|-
CASSLFSGGVYGYTF
TGTGCCAGCAGTTTATTTTCTGGCGGAGTTTATGGCTACACCTTC
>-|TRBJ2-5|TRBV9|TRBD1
CASSAWDRGQETQYF
TGTGCCAGCAGCGCCTGGGACAGGGGGCAAGAGACCCAGTACTTC
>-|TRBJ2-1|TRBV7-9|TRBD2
CASSLAASGGALQFF
TGTGCCAGCAGCTTAGCCGCTAGCGGGGGGGCCCTGCAGTTCTTC
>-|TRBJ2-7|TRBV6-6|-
CASSPGLPLGEQYF
TGTGCCAGCAGTCCGGGACTCCCGTTGGGCGAGCAGTACTTC
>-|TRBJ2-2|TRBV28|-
CASSLHGSGELFF
TGTGCCAGCAGTTTACATGGTAGCGGGGAGCTGTTTTTT
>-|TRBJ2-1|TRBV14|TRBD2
CASSGTSGLNEQFF
TGTGCCAGCAGCGGGACTAGCGGGCTCAATGAGCAGTTCTTC
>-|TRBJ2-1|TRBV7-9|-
CASSLATDNEQFF
TGTGCCAGCAGCTTAGCGACAGACAATGAGCAGTTCTTC
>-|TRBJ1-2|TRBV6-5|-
CASSYFSQGPNYGYTF
TGTGCCAGCAGTTACTTTAGCCAGGGCCCCAACTATGGCTACACCTTC
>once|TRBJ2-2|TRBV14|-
CASRRGASNTGELFF
TGTGCCAGCAGAAGGGGCGCTTCGAACACCGGGGAGCTGTTTTTT
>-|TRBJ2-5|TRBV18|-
CASSPPVRETQYF
TGTGCCAGCTCACCACCCGTTCGGGAGACCCAGTACTTC
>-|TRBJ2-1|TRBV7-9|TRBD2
CASSWGGSTYNEQFF
TGTGCCAGCAGCTGGGGCGGGAGCACCTACAATGAGCAGTTCTTC
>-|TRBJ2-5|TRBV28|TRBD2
CASSEAGAPETQYF
TGTGCCAGCAGTGAAGCGGGAGCCCCGGAGACCCAGTACTTC
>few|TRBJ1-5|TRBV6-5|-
CASSMTGNQPQHF
TGTGCCAGCAGCATGACAGGCAATCAGCCCCAGCATTTT
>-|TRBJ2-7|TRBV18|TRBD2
CASSPPGLAGAYEQYF
TGTGCCAGCTCACCACCCGGACTAGCGGGGGCCTACGAGCAGTACTTC
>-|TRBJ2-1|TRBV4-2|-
CASSQGRTGSYNEQFF
TGTGCCAGCAGCCAAGGACGGACTGGCTCCTACAATGAGCAGTTCTTC
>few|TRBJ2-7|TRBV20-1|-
CSGRLAYEQYF
TGCAGCGGGAGACTCGCCTACGAGCAGTACTTC
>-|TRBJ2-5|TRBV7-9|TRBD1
CASSLRQGQETQYF
TGTGCCAGCAGCTTACGACAGGGACAAGAGACCCAGTACTTC
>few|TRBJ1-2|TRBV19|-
CASSKGDGYTF
TGTGCCAGTAGTAAGGGGGATGGCTACACCTTC
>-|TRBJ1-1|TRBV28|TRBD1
CASSFDRVGAFF
TGTGCCAGCAGTTTCGACAGGGTAGGCGCTTTCTTT
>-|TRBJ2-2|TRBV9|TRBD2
CASSSPTSGGTTWGTGELFF
TGTGCCAGCAGCTCACCTACTAGCGGGGGGACCACTTGGGGGACCGGGGAGCTGTTTTTT
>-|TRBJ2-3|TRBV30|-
CAWSPRRGGTDTQYF
TGTGCCTGGAGCCCCCGGAGGGGGGGCACGGATACGCAGTATTTT
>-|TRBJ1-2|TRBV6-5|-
CASSYSTGSGYGYTF
TGTGCCAGCAGTTACTCAACAGGGTCCGGCTATGGCTACACCTTC
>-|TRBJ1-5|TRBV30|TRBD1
CAWSRQGGNQPQHF
TGTGCCTGGAGTCGACAGGGTGGCAATCAGCCCCAGCATTTT
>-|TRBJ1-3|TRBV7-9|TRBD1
CASSWTGHGNTIYF
TGTGCCAGCAGTTGGACAGGGCACGGAAACACCATATATTTT
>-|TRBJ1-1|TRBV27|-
CASRDYGGRNTEAFF
TGTGCCAGCAGGGATTACGGTGGGCGCAACACTGAAGCTTTCTTT
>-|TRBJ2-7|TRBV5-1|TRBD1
CASTAAGTGPSYEQYF
TGCGCCAGCACCGCTGCGGGGACAGGGCCTTCCTACGAGCAGTACTTC
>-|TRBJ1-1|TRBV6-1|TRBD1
CASSGRQGHTEAFF
TGTGCCAGCAGTGGCAGACAGGGCCACACTGAAGCTTTCTTT
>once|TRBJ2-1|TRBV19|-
CASSLIADYNEQFF
TGTGCCAGTAGTCTAATAGCGGATTACAATGAGCAGTTCTTC
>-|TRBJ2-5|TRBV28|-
CASSFYEGSAFQETQYF
TGTGCCAGCAGTTTTTATGAGGGATCGGCATTCCAAGAGACCCAGTACTTC
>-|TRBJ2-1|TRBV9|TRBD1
CASSLHLTGGSYNEQFF
TGTGCCAGCAGCCTTCATTTAACAGGGGGCTCCTACAATGAGCAGTTCTTC